This entry concerns a single T cell receptor (beta chain). What it recognizes is unknown. TCRB transcripts that were expressed got sequenced, as all of the isolated RNA had been reverse transcribed. Method: immunoSEQ multiplex PCR; TCRdb's copy keeps in-frame clones and lacks some. The sample contains 620,000 or so clones, about 14% of which appear only once. The source of the sample is a study of beta chain features in type 1 diabetes. Study conclusions and caveats: A PCR bias possibly favoring shorter templates would apply equally to patients and controls.

Trimming removed 0 bases at V and 2 bases at J, with 12 bases between. Germline CDR1 is SGDLS and CDR2 is YYNGEE. The CDR3 length is 17 residues. This sequence was found in a man younger than 35 in good health. Source material: naive CD4+ T cells from blood. The chain carries TRBV9 and TRBJ2-6; D gene uncertain. The chain's CDR3 is CASSVAGRNTGANVLTF. DNA of the CDR3: TGTGCCAGCAGCGTAGCTGGAAGGAATACTGGGGCCAACGTCCTGACTTTC.